The 16 T cell receptor beta chains below come from one sample, sequenced in a study of siplizumab effects on memory and regulatory T cells. Clones were read by immunoSEQ multiplex PCR, and TCRdb kept only the in-frame ones, dropping some. Among around 68,000 clones listed, over 75% were seen once. Material for sequencing was Tregs sorted from blood. All receptors come from a human donor in good health.

This chain links TRBV5-1 with TRBJ2-7, with a tentative D call TRBD2 (6 bases). Germline V lookup: CDR1 SGHRS, CDR2 YFSETQ. V shed 0 bases and J shed 6 bases, with 10 bases lying between them. This CDR3 is built from 13 residues. CDR3 DNA sequence: TGCGCCAGCAGCTTGGAGGCGGGGAGCGAGCAGTACTTC. It is translated as CASSLEAGSEQYF.

Concerning this clone: A much more abundant neighbour one base away suggests this may be a read error. This rearrangement joins TRBV14 to TRBJ2-7; D remains ambiguous. V lost 9 bases, J lost 4 bases, and 16 bases lay in between. The CDR3 loop spans 13 amino acids. From germline, CDR1 is SGHDN and CDR2 FVKESK. CDR3 protein: CASRVKFEYEQYF. The DNA of the CDR3 is TGTGCCAGTCGTGTGAAGTTTGAGTACGAGCAGTACTTC.

The chain has TRBV18 and TRBJ2-2; possible D gene TRBD2, 6 bases. The CDR3 sequence is 14 residues long. The V and J ends lost 3 bases and 1 base respectively, with 6 bases between them. Per the germline V gene, CDR1 is KGHSH and CDR2 is LQKENI. The CDR3, as DNA: TGTGCCAGCTCACCGGGAGGGAACACCGGGGAGCTGTTTTTT. It is translated as CASSPGGNTGELFF.

This clone has a single count. J is TRBJ2-5 and V is TRBV6-6; the D is unclear. V lost 6 bases and J 3 bases, leaving 5 bases between the germline ends. CDR1 is MNHNY and CDR2 is SVGAGI in the germline V gene (reference sequence). The CDR3 is 11 amino acids. CDR3 nucleotides: TGTGCCAGCAGCCAGAAAGAGACCCAGTACTTC. It encodes CASSQKETQYF.

CDR3 DNA sequence: TGTGCCAGCAGTAACGGTATTCTAGGGGAGCAGTACTTC. Translated, it gives CASSNGILGEQYF. The genes are TRBV6-1 and TRBJ2-7; D ambiguous. The germline V gene has CDR1 MNHNS and CDR2 SASEGT. Trimming removed 5 bases from V and 7 bases from J, with 15 bases in between. The CDR3 covers 13 residues.

This sequence joins TRBV19 and TRBJ2-1; the match to TRBD2 covers 14 bases. J gave up 0 bases and V 9 bases, and 7 bases lay outside the gene matches. This CDR3 has 17 amino acids. CDR1 is LNHDA and CDR2 is SQIVND in the germline V gene (reference sequence). CDR3 nucleotide sequence: TGTGCCAGCACGGGACTAGCGGGAGCAAACTCCTACAATGAGCAGTTCTTC. Its protein product is CASTGLAGANSYNEQFF. Using reference TRBV19 and TRBJ2-1 for the parts outside the CDR3, the full variable domain is DGGITQSPKYLFRKEGQNVTLSCEQNLNHDAMYWYRQDPGQGLRLIYYSQIVNDFQKGDIAEGYSVSREKKESFPLTVTSAQKNPTAFYLCASTGLAGANSYNEQFFGPGTRLTVL.

The chain uses TRBV4-1 and TRBJ2-5; no firm D call. V gave up 0 bases and J gave up 5 bases, with 13 bases separating them. The length of the CDR3 is 15 residues. CDR1 is MGHRA, CDR2 YSYEKL, per germline. This chain's CDR3 is CASSQDPRPGETQYF. The CDR3 nucleotides are TGCGCCAGCAGCCAAGATCCCCGGCCGGGCGAGACCCAGTACTTC.

The chain joins TRBV5-1 to TRBJ2-7, with D possibly matching TRBD2 (5 bases). V shed 1 base and J shed 3 bases, with 8 bases lying between them. The CDR3 spans 13 residues. CDR1 and CDR2 (germline): SGHRS, YFSETQ. CDR3 nucleotides: TGCGCCAGCAGCTTGACTAGTAGCTACGAGCAGTACTTC. Residues: CASSLTSSYEQYF.

As regards this clone: Other DNA sequences in this sample translate to the same CDR3. The chain has TRBV25-1 and TRBJ2-2; TRBD2 aligns across 8 bases. Germline CDR1 MGHDK, CDR2 SYGVNS. The CDR3 has 15 residues. The ends lost 5 bases at V and 1 base at J; junction bases unmatched: 3. The chain's CDR3 is CASSLAGGNTGELFF. The CDR3 nucleotides are TGTGCCAGCAGTTTGGCGGGAGGGAACACCGGGGAGCTGTTTTTT.

The rearrangement uses TRBV5-5 and TRBJ1-2; D remains ambiguous. Germline values: CDR1 SGHKS, CDR2 YYEKEE (reference sequence). V shed 3 bases and J shed 7 bases, with 22 bases lying between them. The CDR3 has 16 amino acids. CDR3 DNA sequence: TGTGCCAGCAGCTCCGACGAGGTTATCCTGTTAGGTGGCTACACCTTC. This gives the protein CASSSDEVILLGGYTF.

V usage is TRBV19 and J usage is TRBJ2-2; D is perhaps TRBD1 or TRBD2 (5 bases each). The CDR3 extends over 12 amino acids. Germline V gene lookup returns CDR1 LNHDA and CDR2 SQIVND (reference sequence). The V end lost 7 bases, the J end lost 6 bases, and 9 bases lay between the germline ends. CDR3 in DNA: TGTGCCAGTATGGGGGTCCCCGGGGAGCTGTTTTTT. As protein: CASMGVPGELFF.

This clone was counted a single time. This sequence joins TRBV4-1 and TRBJ2-3, with 10 bases lining up with TRBD2. Trimming took 1 base from V and 0 from J; bases not matched to a gene: 10. Germline-derived CDR1 and CDR2 are MGHRA and YSYEKL. This CDR3 has 19 amino acids. CDR3 in DNA: TGCGCCAGCAGCCAAGGTCGGGGTAGCGGGAGGCCCAGCACAGATACGCAGTATTTT. Its translation is CASSQGRGSGRPSTDTQYF.

This clone appeared a single time. The J gene is TRBJ1-1, the V gene TRBV28; D is unclear. The CDR3 is made up of 11 amino acids. Germline CDR1 reads MDHEN; CDR2 reads SYDVKM. V lost 7 bases and J lost 1, with 4 bases in between. CDR3 bases: TGTGCCAGCATTGAGAACACTGAAGCTTTCTTT. Protein: CASIENTEAFF.

The V gene is TRBV19, the J gene TRBJ2-7; the match to TRBD2 covers 11 bases. The CDR3 spans 14 residues. V was clipped by 4 bases and J by 6 bases; unmatched bases: 5. CDR1 is LNHDA and CDR2 is SQIVND in the germline V gene (reference sequence). The CDR3, as DNA: TGTGCCAGTAGTACTAGCGGGAGGACTACCGAGCAGTACTTC. Protein product: CASSTSGRTTEQYF.

This clone has just a few counts. J is TRBJ1-1 and V is TRBV7-2; D not resolved. V was shortened by 4 bases and J by 1 base, with 4 bases between the two germline ends. CDR1 SGHTA and CDR2 FQGNSA come from the germline V gene. This CDR3 has 12 residues. Here the CDR3 reads CASSSANTEAFF. The CDR3 nucleotides read TGTGCCAGCAGCTCAGCGAACACTGAAGCTTTCTTT.

The V and J genes are TRBV28 and TRBJ2-3; tentatively, D is TRBD1 (6 bases). The CDR3 extends over 16 amino acids. Germline lookup yields CDR1 MDHEN and CDR2 SYDVKM. Trimming shortened V by 6 bases and J by 0 bases, and 16 bases separated the two germline ends. The CDR3 reads CASSTLGHRSTDTQYF. CDR3 in DNA: TGTGCCAGCAGCACACTGGGACACCGAAGCACAGATACGCAGTATTTT. Together with reference TRBV28 and TRBJ2-3, the CDR3 gives the full variable domain: DVKVTQSSRYLVKRTGEKVFLECVQDMDHENMFWYRQDPGLGLRLIYFSYDVKMKEKGDIPEGYSVSREKKERFSLILESASTNQTSMYLCASSTLGHRSTDTQYFGPGTRLTVL.